A selection of T cell receptor beta chains follows, all from one sample in a study of shared clonotypes between healthy human individuals. Sequencing was performed with immunoSEQ multiplex PCR; in TCRdb, only in-frame clones are kept and a portion is missing. The sample consists of around 2,000,000 clones, just under 95% of them appearing once. The sample comprised naive CD8+ T cells sorted from blood. The receptors derive from a young man in good health. Each CDR3 is given with its conserved first and last residue. The order of the fields is J gene, D gene, V gene, clone size, CDR3 DNA, CDR3 protein. The D gene is left open where the match is weak. Clone sizes are given selectively: once, few, many, or a class where the clone is expanded.

J: TRBJ1-5
D: TRBD1
V: TRBV28
size: .
DNA: TGTGCCAGCAGTTTATGGGGACAGGGCGATCAGCCCCAGCATTTT
CDR3: CASSLWGQGDQPQHF

J: TRBJ2-7
D: TRBD1
V: TRBV29-1
size: .
DNA: TGCAGCGTTGGACAGGGAAACTCCTACGAGCAGTACTTC
CDR3: CSVGQGNSYEQYF

J: TRBJ2-1
D: TRBD2
V: TRBV6-1
size: once
DNA: TGTGCCAGCACTACGGGACTATCGTACAATGAGCAGTTCTTC
CDR3: CASTTGLSYNEQFF

J: TRBJ1-5
D: TRBD1
V: TRBV19
size: .
DNA: TGTGCCAGTAGTATGGACAGGGAGGGAGATCAGCCCCAGCATTTT
CDR3: CASSMDREGDQPQHF

J: TRBJ2-7
D: .
V: TRBV27
size: .
DNA: TGTGCCAGCAGTAGCCTGTCGGGGGCCAACGAGCAGTACTTC
CDR3: CASSSLSGANEQYF

J: TRBJ2-5
D: .
V: TRBV7-9
size: .
DNA: TGTGCCAGCAGCTTAGTAGTGGCGGCGTACCAAGAGACCCAGTACTTC
CDR3: CASSLVVAAYQETQYF

J: TRBJ2-1
D: TRBD2
V: TRBV29-1
size: .
DNA: TGCAGCGCGGGACTAGCGGATAACTACAATGAGCAGTTCTTC
CDR3: CSAGLADNYNEQFF

J: TRBJ1-1
D: .
V: TRBV11-2
size: .
DNA: TGTGCCAGCAGCTTCCAATCCGGGGACACTGAAGCTTTCTTT
CDR3: CASSFQSGDTEAFF

J: TRBJ2-7
D: TRBD2
V: TRBV13
size: .
DNA: TGTGCCAGCAGCTTAACGGCGGCTAGCGGGATCTGGGAGCAGTACTTC
CDR3: CASSLTAASGIWEQYF

J: TRBJ1-1
D: .
V: TRBV6-5
size: .
DNA: TGTGCCAGCAGTTACTCGGGGGGGCACACTGAAGCTTTCTTT
CDR3: CASSYSGGHTEAFF

J: TRBJ2-3
D: .
V: TRBV5-1
size: .
DNA: TGCGCCAGCAGCTTCGACAGGCGGACAGATACGCAGTATTTT
CDR3: CASSFDRRTDTQYF

J: TRBJ1-1
D: .
V: TRBV12-5
size: once
DNA: TGTGCTAGTGGTTTGTCCCAAGGGACTAAACAGGAAGCTTTCTTT
CDR3: CASGLSQGTKQEAFF

J: TRBJ2-1
D: .
V: TRBV13
size: .
DNA: TGTGCCAGCAGCCTTACAGCCTACAATGAGCAGTTCTTC
CDR3: CASSLTAYNEQFF

J: TRBJ2-3
D: .
V: TRBV5-1
size: .
DNA: TGCGCCAGCAGCTTAGAATCAGATACGCAGTATTTT
CDR3: CASSLESDTQYF

J: TRBJ2-5
D: TRBD2
V: TRBV7-8
size: .
DNA: TGTGCCAGCAGCATTCATAGCGGGGGGGATGACGGAGAGACCCAGTACTTC
CDR3: CASSIHSGGDDGETQYF

J: TRBJ2-7
D: .
V: TRBV19
size: .
DNA: TGTGCCAGTAGTGCAAATAGGGCCTACGAGCAGTACTTC
CDR3: CASSANRAYEQYF

J: TRBJ1-4
D: TRBD1
V: TRBV7-9
size: .
DNA: TGTGCCAGCAGCTTGGGACAGGGTTCAACTAATGAAAAACTGTTTTTT
CDR3: CASSLGQGSTNEKLFF

J: TRBJ2-5
D: .
V: TRBV5-6
size: .
DNA: TGTGCCAGCAGCTTCGGGGGCCGTGAGACCCAGTACTTC
CDR3: CASSFGGRETQYF

J: TRBJ2-7
D: .
V: TRBV7-8
size: .
DNA: TGTGCCAGCAGCTCAGGAGGGCCTGAGGAGCAGTACTTC
CDR3: CASSSGGPEEQYF

J: TRBJ2-7
D: TRBD2
V: TRBV13
size: .
DNA: TGTGCCAGCAGCTCCGGGACTAACTACGAGCAGTACTTC
CDR3: CASSSGTNYEQYF